This T cell receptor (beta chain) was observed in a study of cytomegalovirus exposure and HLA in healthy donors. Turning to the study itself: In an earlier analysis, approximately 120 million unique TCR beta sequences were found from some 180 million T cells.

Germline trimming cut 8 bases from V and 4 bases from J; bases unmatched to any gene: 4. This CDR3 is built from 13 residues. In germline, CDR1 is MNHNS, CDR2 SASEGT. Although they were nominally healthy when sampled, donors likely had unrecorded immune exposures. Primers for the PCR totalled 60 Vbeta and 13 Jbeta. This table comes from immunoSEQ multiplex PCR, and its TCRdb copy is limited to in-frame clones, with some not included. The table lists about 160,000 clones, approximately 90% of them singletons. The study, taken as a whole, reports: The authors later linked a missense DCLRE1C variant to TCR beta V- and J-gene trimming. Because they were indistinguishable, some V segments, including TRBV6-2 and TRBV6-3, were excluded.

Comment on this clone: The antigen remains undetermined.

This chain joins TRBV6-1 and TRBJ2-7; 11 bases agree with TRBD2. Material: PBMCs. This TCR was recovered from a woman under 40 in good health and CMV-seronegative. Here the CDR3 reads CASRGTSGYEQYF. The CDR3 DNA follows: TGTGCCAGCCGTGGGACTAGCGGTTACGAGCAGTACTTC.